A single sample gave rise to the 28 T cell receptor beta chains below, sequenced in a study of radiotherapy plus CTLA-4 blockade in lung cancer. Generated by immunoSEQ multiplex PCR, the TCRdb table keeps only in-frame clones and is missing some. This table holds some 33,000 clones, 60% to 80% found once. The specimen was peripheral blood, collected from a patient treated with radiotherapy plus ipilimumab. The receptors shown here come from a human donor with non-small cell lung cancer whose response to radiotherapy plus ipilimumab could not be evaluated.

The V gene is TRBV5-4, the J gene TRBJ2-7; the match to TRBD1 covers 10 bases. The CDR3 length is 16 residues. V shed 3 bases and J 4 bases; nucleotides not matched to a gene: 10. Germline V gene sequence: CDR1 SGHNT, CDR2 YYREEE (reference sequence). Here the CDR3 DNA reads TGTGCCAGCAGCTGGGGCGACAGGGGGCGAATGTACGAGCAGTACTTC. Translation gives CASSWGDRGRMYEQYF.

The chain combines TRBV7-2 with TRBJ2-7; 12 bases map to TRBD2. This CDR3 spans 14 amino acids. The ends lost 0 bases at V and 6 bases at J; junction bases unmatched: 0. CDR1 and CDR2 from the germline V gene are SGHTA and FQGNSA. CDR3 sequence: CASSLALAGGEQYF. The CDR3 bases are TGTGCCAGCAGCTTAGCACTAGCGGGAGGCGAGCAGTACTTC.

This rearrangement joins TRBV2 to TRBJ2-2, with no clear D. V lost 2 bases to trimming and J lost 4 bases, with 8 bases between them. Germline assignment: CDR1 SNHLY and CDR2 FYNNEI. The CDR3 is made up of 14 amino acids. CDR3 nucleotides: TGTGCCAGCAGTGAATATTTCGGCACCGGGGAGCTGTTTTTT. It specifies CASSEYFGTGELFF.

The chain uses TRBV9 and TRBJ2-1; 8 nucleotides agree with TRBD1. Losses at the gene ends were 3 bases for V and 6 bases for J; bases not matched to a gene: 5. The CDR3 is made up of 14 amino acids. Germline values: CDR1 SGDLS, CDR2 YYNGEE. DNA for the CDR3: TGTGCCAGCAGCGGCGGACAGGGCCGCAATGAGCAGTTCTTC. Translation: CASSGGQGRNEQFF. Combining the CDR3 with reference TRBV9 and TRBJ2-1 gives the whole variable domain DSGVTQTPKHLITATGQRVTLRCSPRSGDLSVYWYQQSLDQGLQFLIQYYNGEERAKGNILERFSAQQFPDLHSELNLSSLELGDSALYFCASSGGQGRNEQFFGPGTRLTVL.

The chain has TRBV7-9 and TRBJ1-2; D is ambiguous. This CDR3 contains 14 residues. CDR1 SEHNR and CDR2 FQNEAQ come from the germline V gene (reference sequence). Trimming stripped 0 bases from V and 0 bases from J, with 5 bases between. Here the CDR3 DNA reads TGTGCCAGCAGCTTAGCAGGAGCTAACTATGGCTACACCTTC. Amino acids: CASSLAGANYGYTF.

This clone was recorded only once. The chain combines TRBV18 with TRBJ2-5; D call uncertain. V was shortened by 0 bases and J by 5 bases, with 10 bases between the two germline ends. This CDR3 contains 14 residues. Germline V lookup: CDR1 KGHSH, CDR2 LQKENI. In nucleotides, the CDR3 is TGTGCCAGCTCACCACCGAACGGGTGGGAGACCCAGTACTTC. Translation gives CASSPPNGWETQYF. Based on the CDR3 plus reference TRBV18 and TRBJ2-5, the full variable domain is NAGVMQNPRHLVRRRGQEARLRCSPMKGHSHVYWYRQLPEEGLKFMVYLQKENIIDESGMPKERFSAEFPKEGPSILRIQQVVRGDSAAYFCASSPPNGWETQYFGPGTRLLVL.

The V gene is TRBV6-6, the J gene TRBJ2-5; TRBD2 aligns across 13 bases. Germline CDR1 reads MNHNY; CDR2 reads SVGAGI (reference sequence). The CDR3 extends over 16 amino acids. J gave up 7 bases and V 4 bases, and 9 bases lay outside the gene matches. The DNA of the CDR3 is TGTGCCAGCAGTTCCTTAACTAGCGGGAGGGCGGCGACCCAGTACTTC. Protein product: CASSSLTSGRAATQYF.

The rearrangement joins TRBV18 to TRBJ2-7; 9 nucleotides match TRBD2. CDR3 length: 16 residues. CDR1 is KGHSH and CDR2 is LQKENI in the germline V gene. V lost 4 bases and J lost 4; bases outside the gene matches: 11. Here the CDR3 DNA reads TGTGCCAGCTCACGCCCGACTAGCGGTAACCCATACGAGCAGTACTTC. It is translated as CASSRPTSGNPYEQYF.

The V gene is TRBV6-1, the J gene TRBJ1-3; no definite D call. With 5 bases removed from V and 0 bases from J, the gap between germline ends came to 11 bases. The CDR3 covers 15 residues. Germline V lookup: CDR1 MNHNS, CDR2 SASEGT. Here the CDR3 DNA reads TGTGCCAGCAGTTTCGGACTGACCTCTGGAAACACCATATATTTT. This gives the protein CASSFGLTSGNTIYF.

This clone was counted a few times. The rearrangement uses TRBV28 and TRBJ1-6; the match to TRBD1 covers 8 bases. From germline, CDR1 is MDHEN and CDR2 SYDVKM. CDR3 length: 15 amino acids. Germline trimming cut 7 bases from V and 7 bases from J; bases unmatched to any gene: 9. The CDR3 DNA is TGTGCCAGCAAACAATACAGGGGGGAGAATTCACCCCTCCACTTT. Translating gives CASKQYRGENSPLHF. The variable domain in full, completed from reference TRBV28 and TRBJ1-6, reads DVKVTQSSRYLVKRTGEKVFLECVQDMDHENMFWYRQDPGLGLRLIYFSYDVKMKEKGDIPEGYSVSREKKERFSLILESASTNQTSMYLCASKQYRGENSPLHFGNGTRLTVT.

V is TRBV7-9 and J is TRBJ2-2; TRBD2 matches at 8 bases. This CDR3 has 14 residues. V shed 11 bases, J shed 2 bases, and the junction held 7 bases outside the gene matches. The germline gives CDR1 SEHNR, CDR2 FQNEAQ (reference sequence). CDR3 residues: CAPGLAANTGELFF. The CDR3 DNA reads as TGTGCCCCCGGACTAGCCGCTAACACCGGGGAGCTGTTTTTT.

Only a few counts were recorded for this clone. A read error may account for a junction end that differs from germline. This chain joins TRBV11-2 and TRBJ2-5; no reliable D call. The CDR3 covers 14 residues. The germline V gene has CDR1 SGHAT and CDR2 FQNNGV. The CDR3 loop reads CASSQVAVQETQYF. The CDR3 nucleotides read TGCGCCAGCAGCCAAGTCGCAGTCCAAGAGACCCAGTACTTC.

V gene TRBV19 combines with J gene TRBJ2-3, with TRBD2 matching over 7 bases. The germline V gene encodes CDR1 LNHDA and CDR2 SQIVND (reference sequence). V shed 6 bases and J 1 base; nucleotides not matched to a gene: 7. The CDR3 length is 15 residues. CDR3 sequence (DNA): TGTGCCAGTAGAAGACTAGCTGCCGGCACAGATACGCAGTATTTT. It yields the protein CASRRLAAGTDTQYF. The complete variable domain, with remaining parts taken from reference TRBV19 and TRBJ2-3, reads DGGITQSPKYLFRKEGQNVTLSCEQNLNHDAMYWYRQDPGQGLRLIYYSQIVNDFQKGDIAEGYSVSREKKESFPLTVTSAQKNPTAFYLCASRRLAAGTDTQYFGPGTRLTVL.

The chain joins TRBV4-3 to TRBJ2-7; 7 nucleotides line up with TRBD2. V lost 4 bases, J lost 5 bases, and 11 bases stayed unmatched. CDR1 is LGHNA, CDR2 YSLEER, per germline. The CDR3 is 15 amino acids. The CDR3 DNA reads as TGCGCCAGCAGCCCCCGGGGAGGGTTGGTCGACGAGCAGTACTTC. Its translation is CASSPRGGLVDEQYF.

This clone is deemed medium-sized. The V and J genes are TRBV27 and TRBJ2-7; 9 nucleotides agree with TRBD1. Germline loops: CDR1 MNHEY, CDR2 SMNVEV (reference sequence). CDR3 size: 15 residues. V lost 6 bases, J lost 3 bases, and 9 bases stayed unmatched. The CDR3 nucleotides read TGTGCCAGCAGCCCCGGGACAGGGTATTTCTACGAGCAGTACTTC. Its protein is CASSPGTGYFYEQYF.

The rearrangement links TRBV4-2 to TRBJ1-2; TRBD1 is a possible D gene (5 bases). The V and J ends lost 5 bases and 9 bases respectively, with 13 bases between them. The germline V gene encodes CDR1 LGHNA and CDR2 YNFKEQ. There are 12 residues in the CDR3. In DNA form, the CDR3 reads TGTGCCAGCAGCGCTTGGGGGGGGAGCTACACCTTC. This sequence encodes CASSAWGGSYTF.

J is TRBJ2-7 and V is TRBV11-1; 10 bases map to TRBD2. From germline, CDR1 is SGHAT and CDR2 FQDESV (reference sequence). The CDR3 is 16 amino acids. Trimming cost V 2 bases and J 4 bases; bases outside gene matches: 8. The CDR3 reads CASSLLTSGKKYEQYF. As DNA, the CDR3 is TGTGCCAGCAGCTTATTAACTAGCGGGAAGAAATACGAGCAGTACTTC.

The chain carries TRBV7-8 and TRBJ1-5; 8 bases map to TRBD1. After removal of 4 bases from V and 6 bases from J, the junction contained 5 bases not matched to a gene. Germline V gene lookup returns CDR1 SGHVS and CDR2 FQNEAQ. The CDR3 is 14 residues long. CDR3 nucleotides: TGTGCCAGCAGCTACGGACAGGGAGGTCAGCCCCAGCATTTT. It translates to CASSYGQGGQPQHF.

This clone was counted a few times. This sequence joins TRBV6-6 and TRBJ1-4, with D perhaps matching TRBD1 (6 bases). Trimming removed 2 bases at V and 5 bases at J, with 9 bases between. The length of the CDR3 is 14 residues. The germline V gene has CDR1 MNHNY and CDR2 SVGAGI (reference sequence). CDR3 coding DNA: TGTGCCAGCAGTTACACCGGGACAAATGAAAAACTGTTTTTT. Protein: CASSYTGTNEKLFF.

This chain uses TRBV14 with TRBJ2-7, with TRBD1 identical over 7 bases. The CDR3 loop spans 15 amino acids. CDR1 SGHDN and CDR2 FVKESK come from the germline V gene. The V and J ends lost 2 bases and 3 bases, in that order; junction bases with no gene match: 7. This CDR3 is CASSQHDRVVYEQYF. The CDR3 coding sequence is TGTGCCAGCAGCCAACATGACAGGGTTGTCTACGAGCAGTACTTC.

The rearrangement joins TRBV18 to TRBJ2-5; 8 bases map to TRBD1. Near its end, the DNA agrees better with TRBJ2-7, so the J call may be wrong. CDR3 length: 18 residues. The germline V gene encodes CDR1 KGHSH and CDR2 LQKENI. The CDR3 loop reads CASSPVSTWTGKGHEQYF. CDR3 sequence (DNA): TGTGCCAGCTCACCAGTTTCGACTTGGACAGGGAAAGGTCACGAGCAGTACTTC.

In nucleotides, the CDR3 is TGTGCCAGCAGCGTTGATAGCGGGAGGGCCTGGATTGAGCAGTTCTTC. Protein: CASSVDSGRAWIEQFF. The chain carries TRBV9 and TRBJ2-1; 11 nucleotides align to TRBD2. Germline-derived CDR1 and CDR2 are SGDLS and YYNGEE. This CDR3 is built from 16 residues. The V gene end was trimmed by 2 bases and the J gene end by 9 bases; junction bases not matched to a gene: 10.

The V gene is TRBV7-2, the J gene TRBJ2-3; 8 bases align to TRBD2. Germline V lookup: CDR1 SGHTA, CDR2 FQGNSA. V shed 8 bases and J 5 bases; nucleotides not matched to a gene: 6. The CDR3 runs 13 residues. The CDR3, as DNA: TGTGCCAGCCGCCGGGGGGGCGTAGATACGCAGTATTTT. This sequence encodes CASRRGGVDTQYF.

The J gene is TRBJ2-6, the V gene TRBV5-4; maybe TRBD1 (5 bases). V lost 7 bases to trimming and J lost 2 bases, with 13 bases between them. The CDR3 extends over 15 amino acids. The germline V gene encodes CDR1 SGHNT and CDR2 YYREEE (reference sequence). The CDR3 DNA sequence: TGTGCCAGCGGGGATGGGGCGGCTGGGGCCAACGTCCTGACTTTC. Its translation is CASGDGAAGANVLTF.

This chain uses TRBV6-1 with TRBJ2-1, with 9 nucleotides matching TRBD2. This CDR3 region has 14 residues. Germline V gene data show CDR1 as MNHNS and CDR2 as SASEGT. J was trimmed by 4 bases and V by 7 bases; bases with no gene match: 5. The CDR3 loop reads CASKPSGTYNEQFF. The CDR3 DNA is TGTGCCAGCAAGCCTAGCGGGACATACAATGAGCAGTTCTTC.

The rearrangement uses TRBV5-1 and TRBJ2-7; D perhaps matches TRBD2 (6 bases). The germline V gene has CDR1 SGHRS and CDR2 YFSETQ. Trimming stripped 5 bases from V and 2 bases from J, with 17 bases between. This CDR3 region has 15 residues. The CDR3 DNA reads TGCGCCAGCAGTGGCATGGGGGGAGCAGCCTACGAGCAGTACTTC. Amino acids: CASSGMGGAAYEQYF.

V gene TRBV6-6 combines with J gene TRBJ1-1; TRBD1 agrees at 7 bases. Germline V gives CDR1 MNHNY, CDR2 SVGAGI (reference sequence). V was pared by 7 bases and J by 1 base, with 6 bases of the junction left unmatched. The CDR3 runs to 14 residues. Written as DNA, the CDR3 is TGTGCCAGCACAAGACAGGGATCGAACACTGAAGCTTTCTTT. As protein: CASTRQGSNTEAFF.

This chain links TRBV25-1 with TRBJ2-1; TRBD2 agrees at 10 bases. Unmatched junction bases numbered 3, after V lost 5 bases and J lost 2 bases. CDR3 length: 15 amino acids. Germline lookup yields CDR1 MGHDK and CDR2 SYGVNS. CDR3 loop: CASSKSGRAYNEQFF. CDR3 bases: TGTGCCAGCAGTAAAAGCGGGAGGGCCTACAATGAGCAGTTCTTC.